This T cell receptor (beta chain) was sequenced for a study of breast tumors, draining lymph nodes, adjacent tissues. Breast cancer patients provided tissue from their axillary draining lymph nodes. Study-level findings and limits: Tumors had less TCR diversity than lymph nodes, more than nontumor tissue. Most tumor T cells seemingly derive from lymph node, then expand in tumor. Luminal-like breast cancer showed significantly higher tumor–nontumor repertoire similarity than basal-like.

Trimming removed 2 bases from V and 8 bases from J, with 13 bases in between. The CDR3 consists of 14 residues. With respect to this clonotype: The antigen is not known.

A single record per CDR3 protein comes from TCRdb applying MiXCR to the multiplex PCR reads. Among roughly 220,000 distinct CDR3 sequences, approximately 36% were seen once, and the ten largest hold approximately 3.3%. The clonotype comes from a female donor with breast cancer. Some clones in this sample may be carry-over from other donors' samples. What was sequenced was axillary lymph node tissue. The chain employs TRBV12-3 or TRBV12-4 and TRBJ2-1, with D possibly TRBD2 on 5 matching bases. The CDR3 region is CASSLTLAPHEQFF. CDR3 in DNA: TGTGCCAGCAGTTTAACGCTAGCCCCCCATGAGCAGTTCTTC.